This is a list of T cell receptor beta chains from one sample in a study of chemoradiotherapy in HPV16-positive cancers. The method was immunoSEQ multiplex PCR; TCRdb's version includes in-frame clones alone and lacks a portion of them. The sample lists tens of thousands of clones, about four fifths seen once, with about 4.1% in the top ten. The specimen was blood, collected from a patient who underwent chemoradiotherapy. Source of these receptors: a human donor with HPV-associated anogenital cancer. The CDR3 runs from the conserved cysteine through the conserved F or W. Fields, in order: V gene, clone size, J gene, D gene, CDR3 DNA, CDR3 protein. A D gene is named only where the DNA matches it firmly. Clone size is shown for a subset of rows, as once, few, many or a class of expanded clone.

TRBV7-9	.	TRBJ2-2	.	TGTGCCAGCAGCCCTCTGGGGGTCACCGGGGAGCTGTTTTTT	CASSPLGVTGELFF
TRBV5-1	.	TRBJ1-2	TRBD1	TGCGCCAGCAGCTTTGAGGGGGCCCACTATGGCTACACCTTC	CASSFEGAHYGYTF
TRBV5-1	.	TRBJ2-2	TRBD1	TGCGCCAGCAGCGGCGGATCCGGGACAGACACCGGGGAGCTGTTTTTT	CASSGGSGTDTGELFF
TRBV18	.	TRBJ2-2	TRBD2	TGTGCCAGCTCACCATTGACTAGCGGGGAGACCGGGGAGCTGTTTTTT	CASSPLTSGETGELFF
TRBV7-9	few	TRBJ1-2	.	TGTGCCAGCAGCTACGTAGGGTTAGGCTACACCTTC	CASSYVGLGYTF
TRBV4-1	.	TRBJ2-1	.	TGCGCCAGCAGCCAGTCGGACAGTTTCTCCTACAATGAGCAGTTCTTC	CASSQSDSFSYNEQFF
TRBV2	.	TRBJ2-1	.	TGTGCCAGCAGTGAAGGTCAGAGGTACAATGAGCAGTTCTTC	CASSEGQRYNEQFF
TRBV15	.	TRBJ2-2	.	TGTGCCACCAGCAGAGATCCTATCGGGGAGCTGTTTTTT	CATSRDPIGELFF
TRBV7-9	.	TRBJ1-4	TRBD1	TGTGCCAGCAGCCCGGGACAGGGCAATGAAAAACTGTTTTTT	CASSPGQGNEKLFF
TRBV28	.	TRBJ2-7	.	TGTGCCAGCGAGACAGGCTCTCCTACCTACGAGCAGTACTTC	CASETGSPTYEQYF
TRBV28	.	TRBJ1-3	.	TGTGCCAGCAGTCCCCCCGGACAGGGAAACACCATATATTTT	CASSPPGQGNTIYF
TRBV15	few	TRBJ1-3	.	TGTGCCACCAGCAGAGATAAGGGAAACACCATATATTTT	CATSRDKGNTIYF
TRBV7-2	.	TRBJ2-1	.	TGTGCCAGCAGCTTAGTGAGCGGGTGGCAGGTAGGGGAGCAGTTCTTC	CASSLVSGWQVGEQFF
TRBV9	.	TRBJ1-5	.	TGTGCCAGCAGCGTAGATGGAGAACAGCCCCAGCATTTT	CASSVDGEQPQHF
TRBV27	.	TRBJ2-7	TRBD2	TGTGCCAGCAGTTTACAGGGCCTAGCGGGGGGCTCAGCCTACGAGCAGTACTTC	CASSLQGLAGGSAYEQYF
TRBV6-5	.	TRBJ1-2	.	TGTGCCAGCAGAGGACAGCAGAGGTCAAGTGGCTACACCTTC	CASRGQQRSSGYTF
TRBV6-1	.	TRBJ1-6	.	TGTGCCAGCAGTGAAGCGCGGGGCTCACCCCTCCACTTT	CASSEARGSPLHF
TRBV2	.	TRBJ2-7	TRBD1	TGTGCCAGCAGTCGGGACAGGGGAAGGGAGCAGTACTTC	CASSRDRGREQYF
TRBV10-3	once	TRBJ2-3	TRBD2	TGTGCCATCAGTGAGCCGGGACTAGCGGGGGGTTATCACACAGATACGCAGTATTTT	CAISEPGLAGGYHTDTQYF